This T cell receptor beta chain was retrieved from a study of blood T cell repertoires in COVID-19. Across the whole study: The cDNA or gDNA used as material had been derived from T cells, B-cell-depleted T cells, or PBMCs.

This table comes from immunoSEQ multiplex PCR, and its TCRdb copy is limited to in-frame clones, with some not included. The sample carries 200,000 to 250,000 clones, over 75% recorded once. Looked up from germline, CDR1 is SNHLY and CDR2 is FYNNEI. J gave up 0 bases and V 4 bases, and 5 bases lay outside the gene matches. This CDR3 spans 16 amino acids. V gene TRBV2 combines with J gene TRBJ2-3; the match to TRBD2 covers 9 bases. The sequenced sample consisted of PBMCs or T cells enriched from blood (not recorded which). This TCR derives from a man aged 40-49 years who had recovered from COVID-19. The CDR3 DNA reads as TGTGCCAGCAGTGCGGGACTAGCATCTAGCACAGATACGCAGTATTTT. This gives the protein CASSAGLASSTDTQYF.